This T cell receptor beta chain stems from a study of immune evolution from preneoplasia to lung adenocarcinoma. With regard to this clone: Its antigen is not identified.

Sequencing was performed with immunoSEQ multiplex PCR; in TCRdb, only in-frame clones are kept and a portion is missing. The sample records some 9,000 clones, 65% to 90% being singletons. Study outcomes and limitations: Normal lung had the highest top T cell clone frequencies.

Germline loops: CDR1 MNHNY, CDR2 SVGAGI (reference sequence). The length of the CDR3 is 15 residues. Trimming shortened V by 8 bases and J by 8 bases, and 24 bases separated the two germline ends. The rearrangement joins TRBV6-6 to TRBJ1-1; the D gene is possibly TRBD1 (5 bases). This receptor was identified in an older donor with lung adenocarcinoma. Sequenced: FFPE minimally invasive lung adenocarcinoma tissue. The CDR3 protein is CASRGTGRFLGEAFF. CDR3 coding DNA: TGTGCCAGCCGGGGGACTGGGCGATTTTTAGGCGAAGCTTTCTTT.